Listed below are T cell receptor beta chains from one sample, sequenced in a study of radiation and T cells in renal cell carcinoma. The data were produced by immunoSEQ multiplex PCR, yet TCRdb's version contains in-frame clones alone and is incomplete. Of roughly 150,000 clones listed, approximately 86% are singletons. This material consisted of blood, taken from a patient whose treatment included radiotherapy and nephrectomy. The receptors were gathered from a woman aged 45-65 years with renal cell carcinoma. The CDR3 runs from the conserved cysteine through the conserved F or W. A D gene is named only where the DNA matches it firmly. The size field is filled for only some rows; it gives once, few, many or a size class.

j_call: TRBJ2-5; d_call: .; clone_size: .; v_call: TRBV4-2; cdr3_nt: TGTGCCAGCAGCCGGGGGTCGGAGACCCAGTACTTC; cdr3_aa: CASSRGSETQYF
j_call: TRBJ2-1; d_call: .; clone_size: .; v_call: TRBV10-2; cdr3_nt: TGCGCCAGCGCTGACAGATACAATGAGCAGTTCTTC; cdr3_aa: CASADRYNEQFF
j_call: TRBJ2-2; d_call: .; clone_size: .; v_call: TRBV10-1; cdr3_nt: TGCGCCAGCAGTGACAGAGACACCGGGGAGCTGTTTTTT; cdr3_aa: CASSDRDTGELFF
j_call: TRBJ2-5; d_call: TRBD1; clone_size: .; v_call: TRBV6-1; cdr3_nt: TGTGCCGGCGGGTTAACAGGGGTGGGGGAGACCCAGTACTTC; cdr3_aa: CAGGLTGVGETQYF
j_call: TRBJ1-5; d_call: .; clone_size: .; v_call: TRBV19; cdr3_nt: TGTGCCAGTAGTATAGTACCCGACAGCAATCAGCCCCAGCATTTT; cdr3_aa: CASSIVPDSNQPQHF
j_call: TRBJ1-2; d_call: TRBD1; clone_size: once; v_call: TRBV10-3; cdr3_nt: TGTGCCATCAGTATAACCGGGACAGGCCTCGGGGGCTACACCTTC; cdr3_aa: CAISITGTGLGGYTF
j_call: TRBJ2-7; d_call: .; clone_size: few; v_call: TRBV6-1; cdr3_nt: TGTGCCAGCAGTATCCGGGACTTCCAATCCTACGAGCAGTACTTC; cdr3_aa: CASSIRDFQSYEQYF
j_call: TRBJ1-1; d_call: .; clone_size: few; v_call: TRBV29-1; cdr3_nt: TGCAGCGTTGATGACAGGACGACAAGCACTGAAGCTTTCTTT; cdr3_aa: CSVDDRTTSTEAFF
j_call: TRBJ2-3; d_call: TRBD2; clone_size: .; v_call: TRBV5-4; cdr3_nt: TGTGCCAGCAGCTTGGATAGCGGGGGAAGCACAGATACGCAGTATTTT; cdr3_aa: CASSLDSGGSTDTQYF
j_call: TRBJ1-1; d_call: .; clone_size: few; v_call: TRBV4-2; cdr3_nt: TGTGCCAGCAGCCAGGGGGGGCCCACTGAAGCTTTCTTT; cdr3_aa: CASSQGGPTEAFF